This T cell receptor beta chain appears in the sequencing data of a study of blood T cell repertoires in COVID-19. About the study: PBMCs, B-cell-depleted T cells, or T cells provided the cDNA or gDNA that made up the material.

Cohorts were based on clinical histories the participants reported. Method: immunoSEQ multiplex PCR; TCRdb's copy keeps in-frame clones and lacks some. The sample records 450,000 or so clones, roughly 91% being singletons. Sequenced: PBMCs or T cells enriched from blood (not recorded which). The TCR was taken from a man in his late teens or twenties who had recovered from COVID-19.

The CDR3 sequence is CASSLSSGRLTGELFF. CDR3 in DNA: TGTGCCAGCAGCCTCTCTAGCGGGAGGCTCACCGGGGAGCTGTTTTTT. The chain couples TRBV7-8 to TRBJ2-2, with 11 bases aligning to TRBD2. This CDR3 has 16 residues. Germline V gene sequence: CDR1 SGHVS, CDR2 FQNEAQ. V lost 5 bases and J lost 4; bases outside the gene matches: 6.